This T cell receptor beta chain was retrieved from a study of naive and memory T cell subsets. Study-wide results and caveats: The RNA method is potentially sensitive to activation and differentiation changes.

Four PCR rounds used nested alpha and beta constant region primers plus the SP2 primer. Reverse transcription of blood and skin TCR RNA was primed at alpha and beta constant regions. TCRdb ran MiXCR on the 5' RACE reads and lists one entry per CDR3 protein. The profile shows approximately 49,000 distinct CDR3 sequences, 4.7% of them singletons. A UMI-containing oligonucleotide was joined by 3' ligation to the TCR cDNA template. Whole blood, roughly 2.5 ml, came from adult healthy volunteers. Cells were not sorted; total RNA input targeted roughly 1 to 1000 ng. From germline, CDR1 is MDHEN and CDR2 SYDVKM. With 3 bases removed from V and 5 bases from J, the gap between germline ends came to 14 bases. CDR3 length equals 15 residues. This clonotype was detected many times. Its cognate antigen is unknown.

The chain has TRBV28 and TRBJ2-1; D is possibly TRBD1 or TRBD2 (7 bases each). The TCR comes from a female donor in good health. DNA for the CDR3: TGTGCCAGCAGTTTGGGAGGGACAGATAACAATGAGCAGTTCTTC. It encodes CASSLGGTDNNEQFF.